Each of the 18 T cell receptor beta chains below was sequenced from the same sample in a study of blood T cell repertoires in COVID-19. The table came from immunoSEQ multiplex PCR; TCRdb's copy has only in-frame clones and leaves some out. The sample contains 200,000 to 250,000 clones, under 85% of which appear only once. Material for sequencing was PBMCs or T cells enriched from blood (not recorded which). The receptors here all came from a man between 60 and 75 years old who had recovered from COVID-19.

This clone was seen only a few times. The V gene is TRBV15, the J gene TRBJ1-5; 7 bases line up with TRBD1. Germline trimming cut 5 bases from V and 2 bases from J; bases unmatched to any gene: 3. Germline CDR1 LNHNV, CDR2 YYDKDF (reference sequence). The CDR3 extends over 14 amino acids. Written as DNA, the CDR3 is TGTGCCACCAGCGAGACAGGGCGCAATCAGCCCCAGCATTTT. Residues: CATSETGRNQPQHF.

The chain couples TRBV6-5 to TRBJ1-6, with 7 bases fitting TRBD1. This CDR3 spans 15 amino acids. V was pared by 6 bases and J by 5 bases, with 7 bases of the junction left unmatched. Germline V gene sequence: CDR1 MNHEY, CDR2 SVGAGI. CDR3: CASRADRVHNSPLHF. The DNA of the CDR3 is TGTGCCAGCAGAGCCGACAGGGTCCATAATTCACCCCTCCACTTT.

The V call is TRBV3-1 (or the pseudogene TRBV3-2), the J call TRBJ1-2, with 7 bases fitting TRBD1. V was clipped by 1 base and J by 3 bases; unmatched bases: 8. The CDR3 contains 16 residues. CDR1 and CDR2 from the germline V gene are LGHDT and YNNKEL (reference sequence). CDR3 protein: CASSQASTGTDYGYTF. Written as DNA, the CDR3 is TGTGCCAGCAGCCAAGCATCGACAGGGACCGACTATGGCTACACCTTC.

The V and J genes are TRBV7-9 and TRBJ2-3; D may be TRBD2 (5 bases). Germline lookup yields CDR1 SEHNR and CDR2 FQNEAQ (reference sequence). The CDR3 length is 17 residues. V was shortened by 1 base and J by 0 bases, with 14 bases between the two germline ends. The CDR3 DNA reads TGTGCCAGCAGCTTAGAGTTAGCGCCTACTAGCACAGATACGCAGTATTTT. Translating it yields CASSLELAPTSTDTQYF.

This sequence joins TRBV15 and TRBJ2-1; 8 bases are shared with TRBD1. The CDR3 contains 15 residues. CDR1 and CDR2 (germline): LNHNV, YYDKDF (reference sequence). Trimming removed 1 base from V and 8 bases from J; junction bases left unmatched: 7. The CDR3 nucleotides are TGTGCCACCAGCAGAGGAGGACAGGGAGTTTATGAGCAGTTCTTC. Its translation: CATSRGGQGVYEQFF.

This chain uses TRBV7-3 with TRBJ1-1; D is perhaps TRBD1 (5 bases). This CDR3 region has 13 residues. V was cut by 2 bases and J by 4 bases, with 8 bases left in between. Per germline, CDR1 SGHTA and CDR2 FQGTGA. In DNA, the CDR3 is TGTGCCAGCAGCTTAGGGGGGTCCACTGAAGCTTTCTTT. It yields the protein CASSLGGSTEAFF.

The J gene is TRBJ1-5, the V gene TRBV1; the table's TRBD1 call for D was not verified on the DNA. TRBV1 is termed a pseudogene. This CDR3 spans 17 amino acids. Here the CDR3 reads CTSSPTEGTPSNQPQHF. CDR3 DNA: TGCACCAGCAGCCCGACCGAGGGGACACCGAGCAATCAGCCCCAGCATTTT.

This rearrangement joins TRBV11-3 to TRBJ2-3, with D perhaps matching TRBD1 (6 bases). The CDR3 has 14 amino acids. V was trimmed by 5 bases and J by 2 bases, leaving 11 bases between them. Germline values: CDR1 SGHNT, CDR2 YENEEA. In DNA, the CDR3 is TGTGCCAGCAGCCCAAGGGGGACCACAGATACGCAGTATTTT. This encodes CASSPRGTTDTQYF.

This clone was seen only once. The rearrangement joins TRBV19 to TRBJ1-3; D uncertain. The CDR3 has 14 residues. Trimming removed 6 bases at V and 0 bases at J, with 9 bases between. Germline CDR1 LNHDA, CDR2 SQIVND (reference sequence). The CDR3 bases are TGTGCCAGTAGCCCCCGGGTCTCTGGAAACACCATATATTTT. Its translation is CASSPRVSGNTIYF.

The sample holds a few counts of this clone. The V call is TRBV18, the J call TRBJ1-2; 7 nucleotides line up with TRBD1. The CDR3 is 15 amino acids. Germline CDR1 KGHSH, CDR2 LQKENI. V trimming: 3 bases; J trimming: 0 bases; junction bases outside the gene matches: 4. The CDR3 bases are TGTGCCAGCTCACCGAAGGGACAGACTAACTATGGCTACACCTTC. It is translated as CASSPKGQTNYGYTF.

The chain recombines TRBV15 with TRBJ2-2; tentative D call: TRBD1 (6 bases). V lost 0 bases to trimming and J lost 5 bases, with 13 bases between them. This CDR3 is 16 amino acids long. Germline loops: CDR1 LNHNV, CDR2 YYDKDF (reference sequence). The CDR3 DNA follows: TGTGCCACCAGCAGAGACCCACCAGGGGTAACCGGGGAGCTGTTTTTT. Its translation is CATSRDPPGVTGELFF.

This clone was recorded at least ten times. The rearrangement uses TRBV5-5 and TRBJ2-7; TRBD1 matches at 10 bases. The V gene's germline CDR1 is SGHKS and CDR2 YYEKEE (reference sequence). CDR3 length: 13 amino acids. J gave up 6 bases and V 6 bases, and 6 bases lay outside the gene matches. The CDR3 DNA reads as TGTGCCAGCACAACCGGGACAGGGGTCGAGCAGTACTTC. Translated: CASTTGTGVEQYF.

The chain has TRBV18 and TRBJ2-7; 9 positions agree with TRBD1. Germline V gene lookup returns CDR1 KGHSH and CDR2 LQKENI. This CDR3 is 12 amino acids long. V trimming: 10 bases; J trimming: 5 bases; junction bases outside the gene matches: 6. The CDR3 loop reads CATGTGLHEQYF. The CDR3 DNA follows: TGTGCCACAGGGACAGGGCTCCACGAGCAGTACTTC.

V usage is TRBV6-6 and J usage is TRBJ1-5; 8 bases fit TRBD1. The CDR3 is 16 residues long. V was pared by 3 bases and J by 0 bases, with 4 bases of the junction left unmatched. Germline V gene lookup returns CDR1 MNHNY and CDR2 SVGAGI (reference sequence). This chain's CDR3 is CASSYRGQGSNQPQHF. The DNA of the CDR3 is TGTGCCAGCAGTTATCGCGGACAGGGTAGCAATCAGCCCCAGCATTTT.

The chain uses TRBV7-9 and TRBJ1-1; D unresolved. The CDR3 sequence is 14 residues long. Per the germline V gene, CDR1 is SEHNR and CDR2 is FQNEAQ (reference sequence). Trimming removed 0 bases at V and 1 base at J, with 6 bases between. CDR3 loop: CASSLAHRNTEAFF. The CDR3, as DNA: TGTGCCAGCAGCTTAGCGCACAGGAACACTGAAGCTTTCTTT.

This clone was picked up one time. The CDR3 protein is CASSLVGVSSYNSPLHF. CDR3 coding DNA: TGTGCCAGCAGCTTGGTAGGGGTAAGCTCCTATAATTCACCCCTCCACTTT. This chain links TRBV5-5 with TRBJ1-6, with D perhaps TRBD1 (5 bases). CDR3 length: 17 amino acids. The germline gives CDR1 SGHKS, CDR2 YYEKEE (reference sequence). The V gene lost 0 bases and the J gene lost 0 bases, with 10 bases spanning the gap.

The count of this clone is one. The chain recombines TRBV28 with TRBJ1-1; no firm D call. Germline V gives CDR1 MDHEN, CDR2 SYDVKM. The CDR3 is 11 amino acids. V lost 6 bases to trimming and J lost 5 bases, with 7 bases between them. CDR3 DNA: TGTGCCAGCAGAACAGATACTGAAGCTTTCTTT. Its protein is CASRTDTEAFF.

The rearrangement joins TRBV19 to TRBJ1-1, with D possibly being TRBD1 (5 bases). Trimming shortened V by 4 bases and J by 1 base, and 16 bases separated the two germline ends. Germline CDR1 and CDR2: LNHDA and SQIVND (reference sequence). The CDR3 has 16 amino acids. CDR3 nucleotides: TGTGCCAGTAGTAGCAACGGACATTTCACGAACACTGAAGCTTTCTTT. It is translated as CASSSNGHFTNTEAFF.